This record covers a single TCR beta chain. This sample is part of a study of blood T cell repertoires in COVID-19. In the original workflow: Counts of nucleated cells, estimated from reference gene primer amplification, were obtained. This table comes from immunoSEQ multiplex PCR, and its TCRdb copy is limited to in-frame clones, with some not included. The V and J calls and clone size are taken from that table; D and trimming were inferred from the DNA. The sample includes fewer than 25,000 clones, about 87% of them seen just once. This TCR was sampled from a human donor with active COVID-19. The donor label of this sample is uncertain. Sequenced material: peripheral blood.

The CDR3 nucleotides read TGTGCCAGCAGCCAAGAACTGGTAGCGGGAGGCTACGAGCAGTACTTC. Its protein product is CASSQELVAGGYEQYF. This chain uses TRBV3-1 (or the pseudogene TRBV3-2) with TRBJ2-7, with TRBD2 identical over 10 bases. With 0 bases clipped from V and 3 bases from J, the junction kept 5 bases outside the gene matches. In germline, CDR1 is LGHDT, CDR2 YNNKEL (reference sequence). This CDR3 has 16 residues.